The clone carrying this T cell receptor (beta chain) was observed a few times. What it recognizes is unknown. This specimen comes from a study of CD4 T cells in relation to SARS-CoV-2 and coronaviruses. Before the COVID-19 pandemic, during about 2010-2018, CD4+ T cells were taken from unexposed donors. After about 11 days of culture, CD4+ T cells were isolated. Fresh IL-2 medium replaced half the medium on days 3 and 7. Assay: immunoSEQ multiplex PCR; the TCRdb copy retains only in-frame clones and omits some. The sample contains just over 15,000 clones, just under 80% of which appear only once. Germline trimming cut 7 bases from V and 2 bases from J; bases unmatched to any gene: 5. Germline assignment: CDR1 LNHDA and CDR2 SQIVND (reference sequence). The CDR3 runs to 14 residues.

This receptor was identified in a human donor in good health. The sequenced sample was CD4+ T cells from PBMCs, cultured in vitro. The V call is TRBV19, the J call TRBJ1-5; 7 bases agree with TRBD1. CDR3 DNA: TGTGCCAGTAACACCAGGGGGGGCAATCAGCCCCAGCATTTT. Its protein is CASNTRGGNQPQHF.